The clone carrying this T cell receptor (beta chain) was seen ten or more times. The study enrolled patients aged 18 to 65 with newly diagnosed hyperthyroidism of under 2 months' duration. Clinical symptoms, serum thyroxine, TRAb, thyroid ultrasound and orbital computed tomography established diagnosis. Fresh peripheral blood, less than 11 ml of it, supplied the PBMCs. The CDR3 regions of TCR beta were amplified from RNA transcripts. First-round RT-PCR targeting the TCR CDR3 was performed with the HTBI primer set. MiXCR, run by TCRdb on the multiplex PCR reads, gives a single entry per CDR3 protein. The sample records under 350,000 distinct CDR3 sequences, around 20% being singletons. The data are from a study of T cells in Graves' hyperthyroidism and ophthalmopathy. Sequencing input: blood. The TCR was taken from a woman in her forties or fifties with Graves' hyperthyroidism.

The CDR3 is CASSAPLAGVSYEQYF. DNA of the CDR3: TGTGCCAGCAGTGCTCCACTAGCGGGAGTTTCCTACGAGCAGTACTTC. The chain uses TRBV28 and TRBJ2-7; TRBD2 matches 11 bases. The CDR3 totals 16 residues. With V trimmed by 5 bases and J by 1 base, 7 bases remained unmatched. From germline, CDR1 is MDHEN and CDR2 SYDVKM.